These T cell receptor beta chains were read from a single sample in a study of OX40 agonist ivuxolimab in advanced cancers. The protocol was immunoSEQ multiplex PCR, while the TCRdb copy is restricted to in-frame clones and leaves out a portion. There are tens of thousands of clones in the sample; roughly 83% occur only once, and 25% lies in the top ten. The sample here was CD4+ or CD8+ T cells sorted from blood, taken in a trial of the OX40 agonist ivuxolimab. The source of these receptors is an adult with an advanced solid tumor such as melanoma, head and neck, liver or kidney cancer. CDR3s include the opening cysteine and the closing phenylalanine or tryptophan. D genes are given only for firm matches. The size field is filled for only some rows; it gives once, few, many or a size class.

d_call clone_size cdr3_length j_call v_call cdr3_aa cdr3_nt
TRBD2 - 15 TRBJ2-7 TRBV5-1 CASRLGRGGSYEQYF TGCGCCAGCCGTCTGGGACGGGGGGGCTCCTACGAGCAGTACTTC
- - 15 TRBJ2-7 TRBV19 CASSIGEGGSYEQYF TGTGCCAGTAGTATCGGGGAAGGAGGGTCCTACGAGCAGTACTTC
- - 15 TRBJ2-5 TRBV2 CASSEADREGETQYF TGTGCCAGCAGTGAAGCGGACAGGGAGGGAGAGACCCAGTACTTC
TRBD2 - 16 TRBJ2-1 TRBV27 CASSFLGTSGSDEQFF TGTGCCAGCAGTTTTCTTGGGACTAGCGGGAGTGATGAGCAGTTCTTC
- - 14 TRBJ2-7 TRBV6-5 CASSYAEGPYEQYF TGTGCCAGCAGTTACGCGGAGGGGCCCTACGAGCAGTACTTC
- - 15 TRBJ2-7 TRBV5-4 CASSSRSDRRHEQYF TGTGCCAGCAGCTCCAGGTCGGATAGGCGACACGAGCAGTACTTC
- - 14 TRBJ2-1 TRBV6-5 CASSYSSSGDEQFF TGTGCCAGCAGTTACTCGAGTAGTGGAGATGAGCAGTTCTTC
- - 15 TRBJ2-7 TRBV6-5 CASSFLDRPTYEQYF TGTGCCAGCAGCTTTCTGGACAGACCAACCTACGAGCAGTACTTC
TRBD1 - 14 TRBJ1-1 TRBV28 CASSLSPGTDEAFF TGTGCCAGCAGTCTCAGCCCGGGGACAGATGAAGCTTTCTTT
TRBD1 - 16 TRBJ2-2 TRBV4-1 CASSHPGTGDTGELFF TGCGCCAGCAGCCATCCCGGGACAGGGGACACCGGGGAGCTGTTTTTT
- - 12 TRBJ1-2 TRBV5-1 CASSLSGDGYTF TGCGCCAGCAGCTTGTCTGGGGATGGCTACACCTTC
- once 16 TRBJ2-1 TRBV4-1 CASSQGDVLPYNEQFF TGCGCCAGCAGCCAAGGGGACGTCTTACCCTACAATGAGCAGTTCTTC
- - 15 TRBJ2-1 TRBV7-6 CASTHGSGNYNEQFF TGTGCCAGCACCCACGGTAGCGGAAACTACAATGAGCAGTTCTTC
TRBD1 - 16 TRBJ2-2 TRBV2 CASSKDRGMDTGELFF TGTGCCAGCAGTAAAGACAGGGGAATGGACACCGGGGAGCTGTTTTTT
TRBD2 medium-sized 14 TRBJ2-1 TRBV5-1 CASSLSGGFNEQFF TGCGCCAGCAGCTTGTCGGGAGGGTTCAATGAGCAGTTCTTC
- - 15 TRBJ2-3 TRBV6-6 CASSLRGRITDTQYF TGTGCCAGCAGTCTCAGGGGGAGGATCACAGATACGCAGTATTTT
- - 15 TRBJ2-1 TRBV5-1 CASSLEGTIYNEQFF TGCGCCAGCAGCTTGGAAGGGACGATCTACAATGAGCAGTTCTTC
- - 12 TRBJ1-2 TRBV5-4 CASSLPLYGYTF TGTGCCAGCAGCTTGCCTCTCTATGGCTACACCTTC
TRBD1 - 14 TRBJ2-7 TRBV4-2 CASSQEQGPYEQYF TGTGCCAGCAGCCAAGAACAGGGGCCCTACGAGCAGTACTTC
- - 14 TRBJ1-2 TRBV9 CASSGGETNYGYTF TGTGCCAGCAGCGGGGGGGAAACGAACTATGGCTACACCTTC
- - 16 TRBJ1-4 TRBV2 CASRPVENRAVEKLFF TGTGCCAGCAGGCCTGTCGAGAACAGGGCGGTTGAAAAACTGTTTTTT
- - 13 TRBJ1-2 TRBV13 CASSLVGDYGYTF TGTGCCAGCAGCTTAGTGGGGGACTATGGCTACACCTTC
- few 16 TRBJ1-3 TRBV5-6 CASSLLDRPSGNTIYF TGTGCCAGCAGCCTCCTGGACAGACCCTCTGGAAACACCATATATTTT
- - 13 TRBJ2-1 TRBV11-2 CASSTRQYNEQFF TGTGCCAGCAGCACAAGACAGTACAATGAGCAGTTCTTC
TRBD1 - 14 TRBJ1-5 TRBV14 CASIGGKGNQPQHF TGTGCCAGCATAGGGGGCAAGGGCAATCAGCCCCAGCATTTT
- - 14 TRBJ2-1 TRBV7-9 CASSSELAVLVQFF TGTGCCAGCAGCTCCGAGCTAGCCGTTTTGGTGCAGTTCTTC
- - 15 TRBJ2-1 TRBV16 CASSQSNRGGNEQFF TGTGCCAGCAGCCAATCAAACAGGGGGGGCAATGAGCAGTTCTTC
TRBD2 - 15 TRBJ2-1 TRBV27 CASRSLAGAGNEQFF TGTGCCAGCAGAAGCCTAGCGGGAGCGGGCAATGAGCAGTTCTTC
TRBD2 - 14 TRBJ2-1 TRBV9 CASSPGGAYNEQFF TGTGCCAGCAGCCCCGGGGGGGCCTACAATGAGCAGTTCTTC
TRBD2 - 16 TRBJ2-3 TRBV5-6 CASSFGLAGGTDTQYF TGTGCCAGCAGCTTTGGGTTAGCGGGAGGCACAGATACGCAGTATTTT
TRBD2 - 17 TRBJ2-4 TRBV4-1 CASSHQRLAGSKNIQYF TGCGCCAGCAGCCACCAACGACTAGCGGGAAGCAAAAACATTCAGTACTTC
TRBD1 - 15 TRBJ2-7 TRBV11-2 CASSLGRGQGYEQYF TGTGCCAGCAGCTTAGGTAGGGGGCAGGGGTACGAGCAGTACTTC
TRBD1 - 14 TRBJ1-4 TRBV7-9 CASIRDSMNEKLFF TGTGCCAGCATCCGGGACAGCATGAATGAAAAACTGTTTTTT
- - 12 TRBJ2-1 TRBV5-1 CASSLQVGEQFF TGCGCCAGCAGCTTGCAAGTCGGAGAGCAGTTCTTC
TRBD2 - 19 TRBJ2-3 TRBV7-2 CASSLGAWFSGIPGDTQYF TGTGCCAGCAGCTTAGGTGCCTGGTTTAGCGGGATCCCCGGGGATACGCAGTATTTT
TRBD1 - 15 TRBJ2-3 TRBV7-6 CASRPGTGLADTQYF TGTGCCAGCAGACCGGGGACAGGGTTGGCAGATACGCAGTATTTT
- - 16 TRBJ2-3 TRBV5-6 CASSPDRPRNTDTQYF TGTGCCAGCAGCCCCGACCGTCCTAGAAACACAGATACGCAGTATTTT
- - 15 TRBJ2-3 TRBV7-9 CASSLSNSRTDTQYF TGTGCCAGCAGCTTATCGAATTCTCGCACAGATACGCAGTATTTT
TRBD2 - 19 TRBJ2-1 TRBV4-2 CASSHPGGTSGRGGHEQFF TGTGCCAGCAGCCACCCGGGGGGGACTAGCGGGAGAGGGGGCCATGAGCAGTTCTTC
TRBD2 - 15 TRBJ2-7 TRBV27 CASSFTGGLSYEQYF TGTGCCAGCAGTTTTACGGGAGGCCTATCCTACGAGCAGTACTTC
- - 13 TRBJ2-7 TRBV11-2 CASSLDAADEQYF TGTGCCAGCAGCTTAGACGCGGCGGACGAGCAGTACTTC
- once 13 TRBJ1-5 TRBV19 CASSISHNQPQHF TGTGCCAGTAGTATATCCCACAATCAGCCCCAGCATTTT
- - 16 TRBJ1-5 TRBV6-6 CASSYVPRTPPQPQHF TGTGCCAGCAGTTACGTCCCTAGGACCCCCCCCCAGCCCCAGCATTTT
TRBD1 once 15 TRBJ2-5 TRBV5-4 CASSFRQGLRETQYF TGTGCCAGCAGCTTTAGACAGGGGCTCAGGGAGACCCAGTACTTC
- - 16 TRBJ2-1 TRBV27 CASTRFRAAIYNEQFF TGTGCCAGCACCCGCTTCCGGGCCGCCATCTACAATGAGCAGTTCTTC
- - 13 TRBJ1-1 TRBV6-5 CASSWQATTEAFF TGTGCCAGCAGTTGGCAGGCTACCACTGAAGCTTTCTTT
- once 15 TRBJ2-5 TRBV4-1 CASSQDLRRQETQYF TGCGCCAGCAGCCAAGATTTGCGAAGACAAGAGACCCAGTACTTC
- - 13 TRBJ2-3 TRBV16 CASSQSNTDTQYF TGTGCCAGCAGCCAATCAAACACAGATACGCAGTATTTT
- - 14 TRBJ2-1 TRBV11-1 CASSLVGGYNEQFF TGTGCCAGCAGCTTAGTAGGGGGCTACAATGAGCAGTTCTTC
- - 17 TRBJ1-5 TRBV16 CASSQRFYGDRNQPQHF TGTGCCAGCAGCCAAAGGTTTTACGGGGACCGCAATCAGCCCCAGCATTTT
- - 15 TRBJ2-3 TRBV28 CASSLSYGGTDTQYF TGTGCCAGCAGTTTATCGTATGGGGGCACAGATACGCAGTATTTT
TRBD2 - 13 TRBJ2-7 TRBV2 CASSQREGHEQYF TGTGCCAGCAGCCAGCGGGAGGGCCACGAGCAGTACTTC
TRBD1 few 15 TRBJ1-4 TRBV14 CASSQIRTGGGKLFF TGTGCCAGCAGCCAAATAAGGACAGGCGGCGGAAAACTGTTTTTT
- - 15 TRBJ1-5 TRBV28 CASSLQGRSNQPQHF TGTGCCAGCAGTTTACAGGGAAGGAGCAATCAGCCCCAGCATTTT
TRBD2 - 15 TRBJ2-7 TRBV19 CASSIFPGLSYEQYF TGTGCCAGTAGTATATTCCCGGGACTAAGCTACGAGCAGTACTTC